This TCR beta chain is from a study of cytomegalovirus exposure and HLA in healthy donors. The primer mix had 60 Vbeta and 13 Jbeta primers. Measured with immunoSEQ multiplex PCR; TCRdb has only the in-frame clones, and not every one. The sample has about 170,000 clones; around 74% are singletons. CDR3 length: 16 residues. The V end was cut by 1 base, the J end by 6 bases, with 18 bases between. Per germline, CDR1 LNHDA and CDR2 SQIVND (reference sequence). The sequencing sample was made of PBMCs. The sequence was collected from a female donor in good health and CMV-seronegative. The chain is built from TRBV19 and TRBJ1-1; D might be TRBD1 (5 bases). CDR3 protein: CASSIGGGTGSSEAFF. DNA for the CDR3: TGTGCCAGTAGTATAGGGGGGGGGACTGGTAGCTCTGAAGCTTTCTTT.